One and the same sample provided the 21 T cell receptor beta chains below, sequenced in a study of OX40 agonist ivuxolimab in advanced cancers. Sequenced by immunoSEQ multiplex PCR; TCRdb stores in-frame clones only, minus some. The sample lists tens of thousands of clones; almost 95% were seen once. Sequenced material: CD4+ or CD8+ T cells sorted from blood, taken in a trial of the OX40 agonist ivuxolimab. These receptors were taken from an adult with an advanced solid tumor such as melanoma, head and neck, liver or kidney cancer.

This clone is a singleton in its sample. The V gene is TRBV6-5, the J gene TRBJ1-4, with TRBD1 as a possible D gene (5 bases). This CDR3 has 14 amino acids. Trimming removed 2 bases from V and 3 bases from J, with 7 bases in between. The V gene's germline CDR1 is MNHEY and CDR2 SVGAGI. The CDR3 sequence: CASSYGAANEKLFF. The CDR3 nucleotides are TGTGCCAGCAGTTACGGGGCGGCTAATGAAAAACTGTTTTTT.

The CDR3: CASSSRTGYEQYF. CDR3 DNA: TGTGCCAGCAGCTCAAGGACAGGGTACGAGCAGTACTTC. The chain joins TRBV5-5 to TRBJ2-7; 8 bases are shared with TRBD1. The CDR3 spans 13 residues. Germline-derived CDR1 and CDR2 are SGHKS and YYEKEE (reference sequence). V lost 3 bases to trimming and J lost 4 bases; unmatched junction nucleotides: 3.

The gene calls are TRBV6-8 and TRBJ1-2; 7 bases are a match to TRBD1. Trimming removed 5 bases from V and 6 bases from J; junction bases left unmatched: 6. Germline lookup yields CDR1 MNHGY and CDR2 SAAAGT. The CDR3 totals 13 residues. CDR3 sequence reads: CASSPTGKDGYTF. CDR3 DNA: TGTGCCAGCAGTCCGACAGGGAAGGATGGCTACACCTTC.

Turning to this clone: Lacking the conserved final phenylalanine or tryptophan, this CDR3 likely reflects a read error. The DNA is omitted, as the CDR3 cannot be located on it reliably, and the CDR3 follows TCRdb's listing. The J gene is TRBJ1-2, the V gene TRBV5-1. The germline V gene has CDR1 SGHRS and CDR2 YFSETQ. The CDR3 is 14 amino acids in total, end residues counted. CDR3 protein: CASNKPSVRKTYGY.

V gene TRBV19 combines with J gene TRBJ2-2, with 10 bases aligning to TRBD2. The junction had 13 bases not matched to a gene; V was cut back by 6 bases and J by 6 bases. The CDR3 is 17 residues long. Germline lookup yields CDR1 LNHDA and CDR2 SQIVND (reference sequence). For the CDR3, the DNA is TGTGCCAGTAGGCCCTCAAGCGGGGGGGCCCAGGCCGGGGAGCTGTTTTTT. Amino acids: CASRPSSGGAQAGELFF.

The rearrangement joins TRBV7-9 to TRBJ2-2; D not resolved. Per the germline V gene, CDR1 is SEHNR and CDR2 is FQNEAQ (reference sequence). V lost 5 bases to trimming and J lost 0 bases, with 7 bases between them. The CDR3 loop spans 14 amino acids. The CDR3 here is CASSPFSNTGELFF. CDR3 bases: TGTGCCAGCAGCCCCTTCTCGAACACCGGGGAGCTGTTTTTT.

The V call is TRBV2, the J call TRBJ1-1; 12 nucleotides align to TRBD1. V lost 7 bases, J lost 0 bases, and 6 bases stayed unmatched. From germline, CDR1 is SNHLY and CDR2 FYNNEI. The CDR3 has 16 amino acids. The CDR3: CASNAGTGGVNTEAFF. CDR3 in DNA: TGTGCCAGCAACGCCGGGACAGGGGGCGTGAACACTGAAGCTTTCTTT.

This clone appeared a single time. This chain connects TRBV18 to TRBJ2-1; TRBD1 aligns across 9 bases. The germline CDR1 and CDR2 sequences are KGHSH and LQKENI. The CDR3 is 15 residues long. The V and J ends lost 6 bases and 0 bases, in that order; junction bases with no gene match: 3. Here the CDR3 reads CASSPTGGSYNEQFF. CDR3 in DNA: TGTGCCAGCTCTCCGACAGGGGGCTCCTACAATGAGCAGTTCTTC.

This rearrangement joins TRBV4-1 to TRBJ1-1, with TRBD1 identical over 9 bases. The ends lost 4 bases at V and 6 bases at J; junction bases unmatched: 6. The CDR3 totals 14 residues. The germline CDR1 and CDR2 sequences are MGHRA and YSYEKL. CDR3 nucleotide sequence: TGCGCCAGCAGCCGTACAGGGGGCAGGGCTGAAGCTTTCTTT. This codes for CASSRTGGRAEAFF.

In DNA, the CDR3 is TGTGCCAGCAGCTTAGTGGGTTTCGGCGGGGGGATCCAAGAGACCCAGTACTTC. Encoded protein: CASSLVGFGGGIQETQYF. This chain connects TRBV7-9 to TRBJ2-5; TRBD2 matches 8 bases. Germline CDR1 SEHNR, CDR2 FQNEAQ (reference sequence). The CDR3 spans 18 residues. Unmatched junction bases numbered 11, after V lost 1 base and J lost 1 base.

The J gene is TRBJ2-7, the V gene TRBV15; D is unresolved. Germline loops: CDR1 LNHNV, CDR2 YYDKDF (reference sequence). The length of the CDR3 is 12 residues. V was shortened by 5 bases and J by 6 bases, with 11 bases between the two germline ends. The CDR3 coding sequence is TGTGCCACCAGCTTAACTGCTAGCGAGCAGTACTTC. It translates to CATSLTASEQYF. Full variable domain (missing parts from reference TRBV15 and TRBJ2-7): DAMVIQNPRYQVTQFGKPVTLSCSQTLNHNVMYWYQQKSSQAPKLLFHYYDKDFNNEADTPDNFQSRRPNTSFCFLDIRSPGLGDTAMYLCATSLTASEQYFGPGTRLTVT.

This chain joins TRBV9 and TRBJ1-2, with 12 bases aligning to TRBD1. This CDR3 has 15 amino acids. CDR1 and CDR2 from the germline V gene are SGDLS and YYNGEE. V shed 3 bases, J shed 9 bases, and the junction held 9 bases outside the gene matches. The CDR3 protein is CASSETGTGGESYTF. CDR3 DNA: TGTGCCAGCAGCGAAACCGGGACAGGGGGCGAAAGCTACACCTTC. Together with reference TRBV9 and TRBJ1-2, the CDR3 gives the full variable domain: DSGVTQTPKHLITATGQRVTLRCSPRSGDLSVYWYQQSLDQGLQFLIQYYNGEERAKGNILERFSAQQFPDLHSELNLSSLELGDSALYFCASSETGTGGESYTFGSGTRLTVV.

The J gene is TRBJ1-2, the V gene TRBV5-5, with D perhaps matching TRBD1 (5 bases). This CDR3 is built from 14 residues. Germline CDR1 and CDR2: SGHKS and YYEKEE (reference sequence). V lost 2 bases and J lost 3, with 11 bases in between. The CDR3 DNA reads as TGTGCCAGCAGCTTTAGGGACTCTTACTATGGCTACACCTTC. This codes for CASSFRDSYYGYTF.

This clone was detected only once. The gene calls are TRBV19 and TRBJ2-1; no firm D call. V was trimmed by 0 bases and J by 4 bases, leaving 7 bases between them. The germline CDR1 and CDR2 sequences are LNHDA and SQIVND (reference sequence). The CDR3 sequence is 14 residues long. CDR3 region: CASSIDSGYNEQFF. The CDR3 DNA sequence: TGTGCCAGTAGTATAGATAGTGGGTACAATGAGCAGTTCTTC.

The V call is TRBV30, the J call TRBJ1-2; a weak D match, TRBD1 (5 bases). The V end was cut by 0 bases, the J end by 4 bases, with 15 bases between. CDR1 is GTSNPN and CDR2 is SVGIG in the germline V gene (reference sequence). The length of the CDR3 is 15 residues. CDR3: CAWSVPRDFIYGYTF. Written as DNA, the CDR3 is TGTGCCTGGAGTGTACCCAGGGACTTTATCTATGGCTACACCTTC.

J is TRBJ1-1 and V is TRBV6-6, with 11 bases fitting TRBD1. V lost 2 bases, J lost 6 bases, and 5 bases stayed unmatched. Per the germline V gene, CDR1 is MNHNY and CDR2 is SVGAGI (reference sequence). The CDR3 sequence is 15 residues long. DNA of the CDR3: TGTGCCAGCAGTTACCGCGGACAGGGGGCGGCTGAAGCTTTCTTT. This sequence encodes CASSYRGQGAAEAFF.

This clone was counted a single time. The chain links TRBV27 to TRBJ1-1; no definite D call. V was cut by 2 bases and J by 3 bases, with 10 bases left in between. The V gene's germline CDR1 is MNHEY and CDR2 SMNVEV (reference sequence). The CDR3 is 14 amino acids. The CDR3 DNA follows: TGTGCCAGCAGTTTACCGGGGAGGGACACTGAAGCTTTCTTT. Translation: CASSLPGRDTEAFF.

This chain joins TRBV19 and TRBJ1-3; 9 nucleotides agree with TRBD1. Germline V gives CDR1 LNHDA, CDR2 SQIVND (reference sequence). V lost 5 bases and J lost 0; bases outside the gene matches: 11. The CDR3 has 18 amino acids. CDR3 in amino acids: CASSLLGTGILSGNTIYF. The CDR3 DNA reads TGTGCCAGTAGTCTCCTCGGGACAGGGATACTCTCTGGAAACACCATATATTTT.

The rearrangement joins TRBV9 to TRBJ2-2, with no clear D. V was cut by 8 bases and J by 0 bases, with 14 bases left in between. The CDR3 is made up of 15 amino acids. CDR1 and CDR2 (germline): SGDLS, YYNGEE. The CDR3, as DNA: TGTGCCAGTTCCCTGGGCAGCACGAACACCGGGGAGCTGTTTTTT. Its protein is CASSLGSTNTGELFF.

The V call is TRBV6-1, the J call TRBJ2-2, with D perhaps TRBD2 (5 bases). V dropped 7 bases and J dropped 6 bases, with 12 bases sitting between them. The length of the CDR3 is 13 residues. Germline CDR1 MNHNS, CDR2 SASEGT. The CDR3 sequence: CASMRRAAGELFF. The CDR3 DNA follows: TGTGCCAGCATGCGGCGGGCGGCCGGGGAGCTGTTTTTT.

V usage is TRBV27 and J usage is TRBJ2-2; unclear D gene. CDR1 and CDR2 from the germline V gene are MNHEY and SMNVEV (reference sequence). Trimming took 5 bases from V and 2 from J, leaving 6 bases between them. This CDR3 is built from 13 residues. CDR3 DNA: TGTGCCAGCAGTCTCCCAAACACCGGGGAGCTGTTTTTT. Translated, it gives CASSLPNTGELFF.